This is a list of T cell receptor beta chains from one sample in a study of shared clonotypes between healthy human individuals. Using immunoSEQ multiplex PCR, the repertoire was profiled, and TCRdb retains in-frame clones only, with some absent. The table has some 500,000 clones, about 96% seen once. The sequencing input was naive CD4+ T cells sorted from blood. The source is a woman in her 30s in good health. The CDR3 runs from the conserved cysteine through the conserved F or W.

V gene: TRBV19
CDR3 protein: CASSITGNTEAFF

V gene: TRBV9
CDR3 protein: CASSEGLAGVYEQFF

V gene: TRBV27
CDR3 protein: CASSLLQYSNQPQHF

V gene: TRBV5-5
CDR3 protein: CASSFQGAGEKLFF

V gene: TRBV5-1
CDR3 protein: CASSAQRIEQFF

V gene: TRBV28
CDR3 protein: CASRLGQQNSPLHF

V gene: TRBV2
CDR3 protein: CASSEGFGGLADTQYF

V gene: TRBV27
CDR3 protein: CASSRVGGARNEQFF

V gene: TRBV11-1
CDR3 protein: CASSHRVRLRNQPQHF

V gene: TRBV21-1
CDR3 protein: CASSKYRTGAITGELFF

V gene: TRBV29-1
CDR3 protein: CSVVGGYEQYF

V gene: TRBV6-1
CDR3 protein: CASSEGLDRSYEQYF

V gene: TRBV29-1
CDR3 protein: CSVEIIAGGIEQYF

V gene: TRBV4-2
CDR3 protein: CASSGEGAGQPQHF

V gene: TRBV18
CDR3 protein: CASSPLGAPGTNEKLFF

V gene: TRBV7-9
CDR3 protein: CASRAQGGIGAFF

V gene: TRBV28
CDR3 protein: CASSRTLQGTYGYTF

V gene: TRBV5-4
CDR3 protein: CASSLGLSGGTYEQYF

V gene: TRBV28
CDR3 protein: CASRLGGLNTEAFF

V gene: TRBV14
CDR3 protein: CASSQERDTQYF

V gene: TRBV5-8
CDR3 protein: CASSLGTGEYYEQYF

V gene: TRBV28
CDR3 protein: CASVSGTGLYEQYF

V gene: TRBV11-2
CDR3 protein: CASSTEGGISTEAFF

V gene: TRBV19
CDR3 protein: CASSLSTDSPLHF